This T cell receptor beta chain originates from a study of identical twins. This clonotype was counted between two and nine times. The antigen is undetermined. This CDR3 contains 17 residues. Germline-derived CDR1 and CDR2 are SGHRS and YFSETQ. V dropped 0 bases and J dropped 1; count of bases not matched to a gene: 5. General study points: Findings depended on cross-sectional statistics rather than tracking the same donors.

Addition of a universal primer site occurred through template switching, and cDNA carried unique molecular identifiers. In TCRdb, the 5' RACE reads were re-called with MiXCR into one record per CDR3 protein. The sample includes around 490,000 distinct CDR3 sequences, about 16% of them seen just once. The sample also formed part of further work on yellow fever vaccine responses in identical twins.

The sample consisted of CD4+ T cells sorted from blood. The chain has TRBV5-1 and TRBJ2-2, with TRBD1 identical over 8 bases. The sequence was collected from a young woman in good health. The CDR3 DNA reads as TGCGCCAGCAGCTTGGGGGCCGGGACAGGGAACACCGGGGAGCTGTTTTTT. Its protein is CASSLGAGTGNTGELFF.